This T cell receptor beta chain is drawn from a study of blood T cell repertoires in COVID-19 (dated by TCRdb to the early 2020s). Background on the whole study: Samples covering the acute and convalescent phases of COVID-19 were provided by collaborators in the United States, Italy and Spain. The material from the prospective study consisted of cDNA or gDNA derived from T cells, B-cell-depleted T cells, or PBMCs. Deeply sampled blood TCRbeta repertoires from subjects exposed to, actively infected with, or recovered from COVID-19 were included in the dataset. The repertoires were released in a freely available public database meant as a resource for research on the immune response to SARS-CoV-2. Samples were obtained from the ongoing ImmuneRACE study (first 160 participants) and from 1,200 or so subjects provided by 6 global collaborators. The sample metadata nearly always contained a de-identified subject ID, COVID-19 status, age in years and sex. Where available, HLA class I and class II types were obtained from metadata supplied by the sample provider rather than from assay-based typing. The paper as a whole reports these results and caveats: The amount of clinical and demographic metadata varied by source and participant and was provided uncurated.

In the prospective study, participants were about 18 to 95 years old, resided in fewer than 25 geographic areas of the United States, and were enrolled through a virtual design. Cohort assignment in the prospective study relied on participant-reported clinical history from a screening survey and a study questionnaire. Mobile phlebotomists in the prospective study collected whole blood, serum and a nasopharyngeal or oropharyngeal swab from every participant. Additional blood draws and questionnaires over an approximately two-month period could optionally be provided by prospective study participants. Blood samples from the prospective study were shipped frozen or at room temperature prior to DNA extraction. The germline V gene (reference sequence) provides CDR1 WNHNN and CDR2 SYGVQD. Ends trimmed: V by 3 bases, J by 9 bases; bases unmatched to a gene: 6. The CDR3 goes from the cysteine to the phenylalanine over 15 residues. Solely the CDR3 DNA is kept, with 45 bases framed from the first base.

TCRbeta CDR3 regions were amplified from genomic DNA by means of the immunoSEQ Assay, a bias-controlled multiplex PCR. Per the original workflow: The number of nucleated cells in each sample was estimated by amplification of reference gene primers within the assay. Sequence reads were collapsed and filtered to measure the absolute abundance of every unique TCRbeta CDR3 rearrangement. Productive Simpson clonality was computed per sample as the square root of Simpson's diversity index over productive rearrangements. Here the immuneACCESS table is served through TCRdb, limited to in-frame sequences with V and J called. Missing clones are a known gap in these copies; in checked studies unresolved V genes cover under half, and the rest lacks a known reason. V, J and clone size were drawn from that table, and D and trimming were deduced from the DNA. The sample contains roughly 290,000 clones, nearly 90% of them found a single time. Jointly, the top ten make up about 1.7% of the sample.

As concerns this clone: What antigen it recognizes has not been identified. Per-base qualities were not stored, and no clone one base away is much larger.

Material for sequencing was PBMCs or T cells enriched from blood (not recorded which). The receptor chain draws on TRBV10-1 and TRBJ2-1; 12 central bases correspond to TRBD1. The TCR comes from a woman between 18 and 29 years old with acute COVID-19. This receptor carries the CDR3 CASSDRDRGRGEQFF. The sequenced DNA is TGCGCCAGCAGTGACCGGGACAGGGGGCGCGGTGAGCAGTTCTTC.